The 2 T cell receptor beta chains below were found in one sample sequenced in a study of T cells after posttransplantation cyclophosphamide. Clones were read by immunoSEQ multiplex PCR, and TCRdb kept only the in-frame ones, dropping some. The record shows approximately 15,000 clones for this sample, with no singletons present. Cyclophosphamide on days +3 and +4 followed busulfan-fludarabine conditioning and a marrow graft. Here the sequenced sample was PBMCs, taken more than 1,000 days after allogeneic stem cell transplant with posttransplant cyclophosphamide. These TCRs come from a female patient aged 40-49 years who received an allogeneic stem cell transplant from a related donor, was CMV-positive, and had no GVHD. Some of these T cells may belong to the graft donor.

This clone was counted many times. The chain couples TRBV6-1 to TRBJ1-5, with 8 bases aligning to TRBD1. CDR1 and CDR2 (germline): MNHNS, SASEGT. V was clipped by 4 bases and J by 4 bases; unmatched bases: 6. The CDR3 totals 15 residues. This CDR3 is CASSAGQGQNQPQHF. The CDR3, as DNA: TGTGCCAGCAGTGCCGGACAGGGCCAGAATCAGCCCCAGCATTTT.

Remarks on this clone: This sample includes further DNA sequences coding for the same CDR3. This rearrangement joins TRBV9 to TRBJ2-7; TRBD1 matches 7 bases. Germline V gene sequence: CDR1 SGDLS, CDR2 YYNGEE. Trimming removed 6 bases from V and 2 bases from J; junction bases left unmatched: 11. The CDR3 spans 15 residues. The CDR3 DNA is TGTGCCAGCATTTTCAAACAGGGGACGGCCTACGAGCAGTACTTC. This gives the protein CASIFKQGTAYEQYF.